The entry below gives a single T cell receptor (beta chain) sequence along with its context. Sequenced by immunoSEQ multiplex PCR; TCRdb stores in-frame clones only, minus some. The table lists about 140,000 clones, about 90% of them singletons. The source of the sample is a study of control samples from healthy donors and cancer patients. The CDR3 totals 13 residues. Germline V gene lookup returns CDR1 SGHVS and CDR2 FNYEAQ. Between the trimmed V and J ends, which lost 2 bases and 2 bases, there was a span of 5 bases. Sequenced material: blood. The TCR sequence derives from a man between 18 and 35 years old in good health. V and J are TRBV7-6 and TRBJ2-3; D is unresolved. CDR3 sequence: CASSLSPTDTQYF. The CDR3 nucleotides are TGTGCCAGCAGCTTAAGCCCCACAGATACGCAGTATTTT.